This T cell receptor beta chain was identified during a study of T cells in localized non-small cell lung cancer. Points from the study as a whole: Adjacent lung had a median around 50 of the 100 largest tumor clones. The study sequenced only one region of the tumor. As a result, intratumor heterogeneity could not be excluded and remains possible. A higher density of T cells in blood coincided with extended overall survival.

Data came from immunoSEQ multiplex PCR; TCRdb stores just in-frame clones and leaves some out. The profile shows 20,000 to 25,000 clones, around 86% of them singletons. A note on this clone: Its target is unknown. This may come from a read error, since a much larger clone is one base off. Other DNA sequences within the sample encode an identical CDR3.

Trimming left V 5 bases short and J 4 bases short, with 12 bases between. Germline-derived CDR1 and CDR2 are MGHRA and YSYEKL. CDR3 size: 13 residues. The rearrangement uses TRBV4-1 and TRBJ2-7; D is uncertain. This receptor was identified in a man aged 40-75 years with stage II squamous cell lung carcinoma. This sample comprised PBMCs, obtained before any cancer treatment. The CDR3 DNA sequence: TGCGCCAGCAGCATTGGCAGATGGTACGAGCAGTACTTC. Amino acid sequence: CASSIGRWYEQYF.